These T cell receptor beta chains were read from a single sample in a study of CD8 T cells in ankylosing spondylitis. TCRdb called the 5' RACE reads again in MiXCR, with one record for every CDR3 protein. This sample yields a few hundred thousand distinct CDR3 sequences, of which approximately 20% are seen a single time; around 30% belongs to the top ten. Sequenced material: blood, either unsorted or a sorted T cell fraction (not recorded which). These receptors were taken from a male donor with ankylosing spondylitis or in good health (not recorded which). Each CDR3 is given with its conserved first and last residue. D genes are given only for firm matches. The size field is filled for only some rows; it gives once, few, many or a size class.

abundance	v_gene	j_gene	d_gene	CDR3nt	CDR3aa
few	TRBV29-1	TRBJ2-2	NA	TGCAGCGTTGTTGCGCAGGTCAACACCGGGGAGCTGTTTTTT	CSVVAQVNTGELFF
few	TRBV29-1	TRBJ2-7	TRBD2	TGCAGCGTCGAACAGCGGGAGAGAAGTGAGCAGTACTTC	CSVEQRERSEQYF
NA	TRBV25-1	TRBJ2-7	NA	TGTGCCAGCAGTGTTGGGGCCGAGCAGTACTTC	CASSVGAEQYF
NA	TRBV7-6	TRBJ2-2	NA	TGTGCCAGCAGCTTAGTAGCGGACAACACCGGGGAGCTGTTTTTT	CASSLVADNTGELFF
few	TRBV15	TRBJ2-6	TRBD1	TGTGCCACCAGCACCGGACAGGGAGGTGGGGCCAACGTCCTGACTTTC	CATSTGQGGGANVLTF
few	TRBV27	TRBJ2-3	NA	TGTGCCAGCAGTTTAGATGAAAACACAGATACGCAGTATTTT	CASSLDENTDTQYF
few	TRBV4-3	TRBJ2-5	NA	TGCGCCAGCAGCCAACTGGTCGCACCTCAAGAGACCCAGTACTTC	CASSQLVAPQETQYF
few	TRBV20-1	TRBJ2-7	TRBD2	TGCAGTGCTAGAGAAGAGCGGGAGAGGTACGAGCAGTACTTC	CSAREERERYEQYF
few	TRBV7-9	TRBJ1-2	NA	TGTGCCAGCAAAAGAATTCCCGGCTACACCTTC	CASKRIPGYTF
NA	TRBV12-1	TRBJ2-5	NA	TGTGCCAGCAGACCCGGAACCATAGGGGAGACCCAGTACTTC	CASRPGTIGETQYF
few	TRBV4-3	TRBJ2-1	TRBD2	TGCGCCAGCAGCCAAGGAGGAGCGGGGTGGCACAATGAGCAGTTCTTC	CASSQGGAGWHNEQFF
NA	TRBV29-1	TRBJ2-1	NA	TGCAGCGTTGAATTGGGGTCGAAAAGCGAATACAATGAGCAGTTCTTC	CSVELGSKSEYNEQFF
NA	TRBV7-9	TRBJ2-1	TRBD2	TGTGCCAGCAGCTTAGGGGGGGGACTAGCCTACAATGAGCAGTTCTTC	CASSLGGGLAYNEQFF
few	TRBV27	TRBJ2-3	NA	TGTGCCAGCAGTTCCCGCAAAACAATCAGCACAGATACGCAGTATTTT	CASSSRKTISTDTQYF
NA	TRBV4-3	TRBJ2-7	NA	TGCGCCAGCAGCCAAGAGGAGGACAACTCCTACGAGCAGTACTTC	CASSQEEDNSYEQYF
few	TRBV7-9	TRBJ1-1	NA	TGTGCCAGCAGCTTCAGGGGAGATGAAGCTTTCTTT	CASSFRGDEAFF
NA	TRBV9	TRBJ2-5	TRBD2	TGTGCCAGCAGCCCCAGCGGGGTTGGGGAGACCCAGTACTTC	CASSPSGVGETQYF
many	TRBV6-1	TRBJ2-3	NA	TGTGCCAGCAGTCCAGCGGCTAGCACAGATACGCAGTATTTT	CASSPAASTDTQYF
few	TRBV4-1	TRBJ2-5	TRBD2	TGCGCCAGCAGCCAGCCGGGACTAGCGGAACAAGAGACCCAGTACTTC	CASSQPGLAEQETQYF
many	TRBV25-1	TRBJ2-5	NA	TGTGCCAGCAGTGACCCTGGGGAGAGGATTGAGACCCAGTACTTC	CASSDPGERIETQYF
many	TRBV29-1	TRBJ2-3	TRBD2	TGCAGCGTCCTCCCGGGACTAGCGACTCTCACAGATACGCAGTATTTT	CSVLPGLATLTDTQYF
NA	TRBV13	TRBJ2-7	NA	TGTGCCAGCAGCTCATCTGTTCGGGGCTACGAGCAGTACTTC	CASSSSVRGYEQYF
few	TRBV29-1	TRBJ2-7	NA	TGCAGCGTTGAGACGGGCTCCTACGAGCAGTACTTC	CSVETGSYEQYF
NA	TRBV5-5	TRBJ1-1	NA	TGTGCCAGCAGCTTGATAGGGCTCGAGAACACTGAAGCTTTCTTT	CASSLIGLENTEAFF
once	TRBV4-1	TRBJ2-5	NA	TGCGCCAGCAGCCGAAGGGACTTTCAAGAGACCCAGTACTTC	CASSRRDFQETQYF
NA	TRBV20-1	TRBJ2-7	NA	TGCAGTGCTAGACCCATTGGGGCTAGTAGTAGGAGGGAGCAGTACTTC	CSARPIGASSRREQYF
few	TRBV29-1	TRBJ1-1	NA	TGCAGCGTTGAGGGGATCCGGGGCACTGAAGCTTTCTTT	CSVEGIRGTEAFF
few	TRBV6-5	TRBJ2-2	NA	TGTGCCAGCAGTTCCGGGGTAGCATCGAACACCGGGGAGCTGTTTTTT	CASSSGVASNTGELFF
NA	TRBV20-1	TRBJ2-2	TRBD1	TGCAGTGCTAGAGCTCTCAGCGGGACAGGGGGGACCGGGGAGCTGTTTTTT	CSARALSGTGGTGELFF
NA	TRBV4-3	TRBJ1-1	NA	TGCGCCAGCAGCCAAGCACAGGGAGGCGGGACCACTGAAGCTTTCTTT	CASSQAQGGGTTEAFF
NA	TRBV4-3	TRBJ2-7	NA	TGCGCCAGCAGCCAAGATAAGGGATCCTACGAGCAGTACTTC	CASSQDKGSYEQYF
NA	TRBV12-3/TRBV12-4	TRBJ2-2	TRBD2	TGTGCCAGCAGTCCGGAGTATACTAGCGGGGGTAACACCGGGGAGCTGTTTTTT	CASSPEYTSGGNTGELFF
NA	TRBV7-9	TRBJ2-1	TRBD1	TGTGCCAGCAGCTTGTTGGACAGGACCAATGAGCAGTTCTTC	CASSLLDRTNEQFF
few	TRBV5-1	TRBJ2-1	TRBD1	TGCGCCAGCAGCTGGGGGTGGACAGGGTCGCATGAGCAGTTCTTC	CASSWGWTGSHEQFF
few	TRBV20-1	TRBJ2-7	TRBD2	TGCAGTGCTTTCCGACTAGCGGGAGACCCCTACGAGCAGTACTTC	CSAFRLAGDPYEQYF
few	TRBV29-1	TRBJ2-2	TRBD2	TGCAGCGTATTCCCCGGGACTAGACCCGGGGAGCTGTTTTTT	CSVFPGTRPGELFF
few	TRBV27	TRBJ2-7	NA	TGTGCCAGCAGTCTCTCCTGGGGAAACGAGCAGTACTTC	CASSLSWGNEQYF
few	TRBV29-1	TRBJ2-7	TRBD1	TGCAGCGGCTGTGGACAGGTCCCCTACGAGCAGTACTTC	CSGCGQVPYEQYF
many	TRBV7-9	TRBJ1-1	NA	TGTGCCAGCAGCTTAGCAGGAGATGTGACTGAAGCTTTCTTT	CASSLAGDVTEAFF
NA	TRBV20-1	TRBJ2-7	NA	TGCAGTGCTAGGAGGATAAGGGCGGGACTCTACGAGCAGTACTTC	CSARRIRAGLYEQYF